This section outlines one T cell receptor beta chain sequence together with its context. What it recognizes is unknown. Clones were read by immunoSEQ multiplex PCR, and TCRdb kept only the in-frame ones, dropping some. The table lists tens of thousands of clones, roughly 73% of them singletons. The data were taken from a study of CD4+ T cells in melanoma. General observations from the study: CD8+ T cell, macrophage and B cell function reportedly correlated with neoantigen-specific CD4+ T cells. Reportedly, melanoma neoantigen-specific CD4+ T cells showed varied differentiation states.

V lost 6 bases and J lost 0, with 10 bases in between. Germline V lookup: CDR1 SQVTM, CDR2 ANQGSEA. This CDR3 contains 13 residues. The chain employs TRBV29-1 and TRBJ2-3, with no clear D. This receptor was obtained from a human donor with melanoma. CDR3 in amino acids: CSVEPPSTDTQYF. CDR3 nucleotide sequence: TGCAGCGTCGAACCTCCCAGCACAGATACGCAGTATTTT.